This T cell receptor beta chain was sequenced during a study of T cell repertoires in aging, cancer and after chemotherapy. Points from the study as a whole: Untreated cancer patients had significantly lower blood TCR diversity than age-matched healthy donors. Immunological memory after chemotherapy cannot be judged from the repertoire data.

The template was genomic DNA from peripheral blood, not RNA. The CDR3 runs 16 residues. Germline CDR1 SGHDN, CDR2 FVKESK. V was clipped by 4 bases and J by 9 bases, with 22 bases between them. Rearranged V-D-J TRB sequences were amplified with a mixed TRB-A/B primer pool. TCRdb re-analysed the multiplex PCR reads in MiXCR, keeping a single row per CDR3 protein. The table records 1,600 or so distinct CDR3 sequences, 31% of them present only once. Regarding this clonotype: As yet, its antigen is unknown.

The origin of this receptor is a human donor with a solid tumor. The source material was blood. This chain connects TRBV14 to TRBJ2-1, with D possibly being TRBD1 (6 bases). The CDR3 DNA sequence: TGTGCCAGCAGCCCACGTACAGGGTCCCCACGCGGTGAGCAGTTCTTC. Translating it yields CASSPRTGSPRGEQFF.